This T cell receptor beta chain appears in the sequencing data of a study of cytomegalovirus exposure and HLA in healthy donors. Study findings and constraints: Analysis was carried out at a later point, and it linked a missense DCLRE1C variant to TCR beta V- and J-gene trimming. From TCR beta sequences, most subjects' HLA-A and HLA-B alleles were reportedly predicted accurately.

Germline V CDR1 and CDR2: SGHNT, YYREEE (reference sequence). The CDR3 is made up of 15 amino acids. V trimming: 4 bases; J trimming: 6 bases; junction bases outside the gene matches: 2. Turning to this clone: Its antigen is still unknown.

The study ran its PCR with 60 Vbeta and 13 Jbeta primers. Sequenced by immunoSEQ multiplex PCR; TCRdb stores in-frame clones only, minus some. The sample includes about 98,000 clones, under 75% of them seen just once. This chain joins TRBV5-4 and TRBJ2-1; 15 bases fit TRBD2. The sequenced material came from PBMCs. This TCR was recovered from a female donor in good health and CMV-seronegative. The CDR3 spells CASSPGLAGGNEQFF. For the CDR3, the DNA is TGTGCCAGCAGCCCGGGACTAGCGGGAGGCAATGAGCAGTTCTTC.